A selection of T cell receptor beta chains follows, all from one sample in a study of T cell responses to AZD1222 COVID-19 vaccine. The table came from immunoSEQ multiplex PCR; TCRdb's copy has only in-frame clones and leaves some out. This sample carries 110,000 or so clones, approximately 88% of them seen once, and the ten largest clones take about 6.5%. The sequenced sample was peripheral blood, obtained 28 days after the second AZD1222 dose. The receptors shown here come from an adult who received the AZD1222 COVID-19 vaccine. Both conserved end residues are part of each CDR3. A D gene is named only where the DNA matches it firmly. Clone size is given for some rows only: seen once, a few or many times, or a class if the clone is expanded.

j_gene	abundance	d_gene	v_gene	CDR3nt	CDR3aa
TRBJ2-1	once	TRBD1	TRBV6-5	TGTGCCAGCACCAACGAGGGGGCGCCATACAATGAGCAGTTCTTC	CASTNEGAPYNEQFF
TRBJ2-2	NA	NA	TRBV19	TGTGCCACCCGCCCCCTCGGAGAACAGTACACCGGGGAGCTGTTTTTT	CATRPLGEQYTGELFF
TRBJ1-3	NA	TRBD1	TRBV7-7	TGTGCCAGCAGCTTTAGACAGGGGGAGTTGGGGACAAACCCTGGAAACACCATATATTTT	CASSFRQGELGTNPGNTIYF
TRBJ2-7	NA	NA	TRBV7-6	TGTGCCAGCAGCCAAAATGGGGGGCGCGAGCAGTACTTC	CASSQNGGREQYF
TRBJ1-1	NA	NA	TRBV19	TGTGCCAGTAGTACGTCGGGGAGGGACAAAGCTTTCTTT	CASSTSGRDKAFF
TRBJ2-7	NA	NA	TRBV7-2	TGTGCCAGCAGCTCCGACCCCCAGGGATCCTACGAGCAGTACTTC	CASSSDPQGSYEQYF
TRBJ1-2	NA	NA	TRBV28	TGTGCCAGCAGTACCTTGGGGAGGGACGGAGACTATGGCTACACCTTC	CASSTLGRDGDYGYTF
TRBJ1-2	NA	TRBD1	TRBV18	TGTGCCAGCTCACCATGGGACAGAACCTACTATGGCTACACCTTC	CASSPWDRTYYGYTF
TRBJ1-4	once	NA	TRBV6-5	TGTGCCTGTCGGCCCGGGGCCAGTAATGAAAAACTGTTTTTT	CACRPGASNEKLFF
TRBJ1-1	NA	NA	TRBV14	TGTGCCAGCAGCTTCCACAAGAACACTGAAGCTTTCTTT	CASSFHKNTEAFF
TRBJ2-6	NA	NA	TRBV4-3	TGCGCCCCCAGCCCCCCGGGAGCCTCTGGGGCCAACGTCCTGACTTTC	CAPSPPGASGANVLTF
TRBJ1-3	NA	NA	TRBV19	TGTGCCAGTAGTATCGGGAGCTCTGGAAACACCATATATTTT	CASSIGSSGNTIYF
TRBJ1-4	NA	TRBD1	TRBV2	TGTGCCAGCGGACAGGAGGGGGAAAAACTGTTTTTT	CASGQEGEKLFF
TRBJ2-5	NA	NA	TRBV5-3	TGTGCCAGAAGCGTTGACGGCCAAGAGACCCAGTACTTC	CARSVDGQETQYF
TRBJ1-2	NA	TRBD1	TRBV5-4	TGTGCCAGCAGCTTCGACAGGGGCCAGGGGTATGGCTACACCTTC	CASSFDRGQGYGYTF
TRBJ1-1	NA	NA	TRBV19	TGTGCCAGTAGTACCCACCTATTCAGGAACACTGAAGCTTTCTTT	CASSTHLFRNTEAFF
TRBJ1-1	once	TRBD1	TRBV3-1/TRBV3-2	TGTGCCAGCAGCCCCGGGACAGGGTGGAGAACTGAAGCTTTCTTT	CASSPGTGWRTEAFF
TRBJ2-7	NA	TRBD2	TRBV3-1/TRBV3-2	TGTGCCAGCAGCCAGACTAGCGGGGGACCCTACGAGCAGTACTTC	CASSQTSGGPYEQYF
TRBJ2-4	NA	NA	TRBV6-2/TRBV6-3	TGTGCCAGCAGCAACAGTCGGTGGAACATTCAGTACTTC	CASSNSRWNIQYF
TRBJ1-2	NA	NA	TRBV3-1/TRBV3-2	TGTGCCAGCAGCCAAGGGACGGACTATGGCTACACCTTC	CASSQGTDYGYTF
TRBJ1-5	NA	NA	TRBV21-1	TGTGCCAGCAGCAAAGCCCGAGGACGGGACAATCAGCCCCAGCATTTT	CASSKARGRDNQPQHF
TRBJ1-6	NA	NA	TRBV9	TGTGCCAGCAGGGCCACGGGGGGTTTTAATTCACCCCTCCACTTT	CASRATGGFNSPLHF
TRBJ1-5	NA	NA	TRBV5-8	TGTGCCAGCAGCTTTCGGGGGGCCAATCAGCCCCAGCATTTT	CASSFRGANQPQHF
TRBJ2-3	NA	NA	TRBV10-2	TGCGCCAGCAGTGAGTTCGGGGATACGCAGTATTTT	CASSEFGDTQYF
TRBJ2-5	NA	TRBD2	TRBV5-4	TGTGCCAGCAGCTTGGGGCGGGGGTTCCAAGAGACCCAGTACTTC	CASSLGRGFQETQYF
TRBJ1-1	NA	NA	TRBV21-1	TGTGCCAGCAGTACTCCGGGACAGATGAACACTGAAGCTTTCTTT	CASSTPGQMNTEAFF
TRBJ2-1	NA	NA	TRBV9	TGTGCCAGCAGCGCCGCAGGGATTAACTACAATGAGCAGTTCTTC	CASSAAGINYNEQFF
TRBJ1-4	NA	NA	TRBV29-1	TGCAGCGTTGAAGAAGGGGTCGGACCCTCTGGACCTTTGTTTTTT	CSVEEGVGPSGPLFF